The clone carrying this T cell receptor (beta chain) has just a few counts. This entry belongs to a study of cytomegalovirus exposure and HLA in healthy donors. The PCR employed 60 Vbeta primers together with 13 Jbeta primers. Here immunoSEQ multiplex PCR was the method, and the copy in TCRdb shows in-frame clones only, minus some. The profile covers 85,000 to 100,000 clones, with roughly three quarters appearing a single time and roughly 3.5% taken by the ten largest. V was clipped by 6 bases and J by 3 bases, with 11 bases between them. Germline loops: CDR1 MGHRA, CDR2 YSYEKL. The CDR3 length is 13 residues.

This receptor was obtained from a male donor in good health and CMV-seropositive. Sequenced sample: PBMCs. The chain is built from TRBV4-1 and TRBJ1-1, with D possibly being TRBD1 (6 bases). The CDR3 DNA sequence: TGCGCCAGCAGATATTGGACAGACACTGAAGCTTTCTTT. Protein product: CASRYWTDTEAFF.